The entry that follows covers one TCR beta chain sequence. Sequencing used immunoSEQ multiplex PCR; TCRdb keeps in-frame clones, though not all of them. The sample lists 20,000 to 25,000 clones; 87% were seen once. This CDR3 spans 16 amino acids. CDR1 is SGHTA, CDR2 FQGNSA, per germline. Between the trimmed V and J ends, which lost 1 base and 1 base, there was a span of 10 bases. The sample belongs to a study of T cell changes during pregnancy in multiple sclerosis. The origin of this receptor is a female donor with multiple sclerosis, enrolled in a pregnancy study. Sequencing was performed on CD8+ T cells from peripheral blood mononuclear cells, taken after pregnancy. This chain joins TRBV7-2 and TRBJ2-2; D possibly corresponds to TRBD1 (6 bases). The CDR3 coding sequence is TGTGCCAGCAGCTTAGTTTCCAGGGGGAACACCGGGGAGCTGTTTTTT. Amino acid sequence: CASSLVSRGNTGELFF.